The 24 T cell receptor beta chains below come from one sample, sequenced in a study of cytomegalovirus exposure and HLA in healthy donors. The study ran its PCR with 60 Vbeta and 13 Jbeta primers. Assay used: immunoSEQ multiplex PCR; TCRdb lists only in-frame clones, some missing. Among tens of thousands of clones listed, roughly two thirds were seen once. Sequencing input: PBMCs. The receptors shown here come from a human donor in good health.

This clone showed up just a few times. This chain links TRBV5-4 with TRBJ2-5; D call uncertain. V was cut by 0 bases and J by 4 bases, with 7 bases left in between. The CDR3 is 13 amino acids. Per the germline V gene, CDR1 is SGHNT and CDR2 is YYREEE (reference sequence). CDR3 region: CASSLVPRETQYF. CDR3 sequence (DNA): TGTGCCAGCAGCTTGGTTCCGAGAGAGACCCAGTACTTC.

Only one count was recorded for this clone. The chain is built from TRBV11-3 and TRBJ2-3; 10 bases match TRBD1. The CDR3 has 14 residues. Germline assignment: CDR1 SGHNT and CDR2 YENEEA. Trimming cost V 5 bases and J 6 bases; bases outside gene matches: 5. The CDR3 bases are TGTGCCAGCAGCCGTCGACAGGGGGCCGATACGCAGTATTTT. It translates to CASSRRQGADTQYF.

V usage is TRBV21-1 and J usage is TRBJ2-1; the table calls TRBD2, which could not be checked here. TRBV21-1 is a pseudogene locus. The length of the CDR3 is 24 residues. The CDR3 DNA reads as TGTGCCAGCAGCAAAAGCAGGGTCCTAGCGGGGGGGTCCGCTAAATCCCGCTCCTACAATGAGCAGTTCTTC. Its translation: CASSKSRVLAGGSAKSRSYNEQFF.

The chain joins TRBV5-1 to TRBJ1-6; 9 bases align to TRBD1. Trimming cost V 4 bases and J 12 bases; bases outside gene matches: 11. The CDR3 runs to 15 residues. The germline gives CDR1 SGHRS, CDR2 YFSETQ. In nucleotides, the CDR3 is TGCGCCAGCAGCCTAATTCCGGGACAGGGTAGACCCCTCCACTTT. It specifies CASSLIPGQGRPLHF. The entire variable domain, with the rest obtained from reference TRBV5-1 and TRBJ1-6, is as follows: KAGVTQTPRYLIKTRGQQVTLSCSPISGHRSVSWYQQTPGQGLQFLFEYFSETQRNKGNFPGRFSGRQFSNSRSEMNVSTLELGDSALYLCASSLIPGQGRPLHFGNGTRLTVT.

The chain has TRBV29-1 and TRBJ1-1, with 8 bases identical to TRBD1. Germline lookup yields CDR1 SQVTM and CDR2 ANQGSEA. V was pared by 6 bases and J by 3 bases, with 3 bases of the junction left unmatched. This CDR3 is built from 12 residues. The CDR3 region has the DNA TGCAGCGTGATGACAGGGGACACTGAAGCTTTCTTT. As protein: CSVMTGDTEAFF.

This chain links TRBV19 with TRBJ1-1; 9 bases line up with TRBD1. V shed 11 bases, J shed 7 bases, and the junction held 11 bases outside the gene matches. Per germline, CDR1 LNHDA and CDR2 SQIVND (reference sequence). This CDR3 contains 13 residues. CDR3 protein: CAATGGASGEAFF. CDR3 in DNA: TGTGCCGCCACAGGGGGCGCTTCGGGTGAAGCTTTCTTT.

This clone was recorded once. V is TRBV6-6 and J is TRBJ1-4; 7 bases are shared with TRBD1. CDR3 length: 14 residues. Germline V gives CDR1 MNHNY, CDR2 SVGAGI (reference sequence). V dropped 2 bases and J dropped 7; count of bases not matched to a gene: 4. The CDR3 is CASSYRGLSEKLFF. In DNA, the CDR3 is TGTGCCAGCAGTTACAGGGGGCTGAGTGAAAAACTGTTTTTT.

This rearrangement joins TRBV7-2 to TRBJ1-2; TRBD1 is a possible D gene (6 bases). Trimming left V 5 bases short and J 8 bases short, with 15 bases between. CDR3 size: 13 residues. Germline-derived CDR1 and CDR2 are SGHTA and FQGNSA. In DNA form, the CDR3 reads TGTGCCAGCAGCCCCAACAGGGTGCAGGGCTACACCTTC. As protein: CASSPNRVQGYTF.

In nucleotides, the CDR3 is TGCGCCAGCAGCCCGGGACTAGTAACCTACGAGCAGTACTTC. Its translation is CASSPGLVTYEQYF. V is TRBV5-1 and J is TRBJ2-7, with 8 bases identical to TRBD2. The V and J ends lost 4 bases and 2 bases, in that order; junction bases with no gene match: 5. The CDR3 is made up of 14 amino acids. The germline V gene encodes CDR1 SGHRS and CDR2 YFSETQ.

The chain couples TRBV11-1 to TRBJ2-1; 8 nucleotides match TRBD2. This CDR3 region has 17 residues. Losses at the gene ends were 0 bases for V and 2 bases for J; bases not matched to a gene: 6. The germline CDR1 and CDR2 sequences are SGHAT and FQDESV (reference sequence). This CDR3 is CASSLAGLGVTYNEQFF. CDR3 DNA sequence: TGTGCCAGCAGCTTAGCGGGACTAGGGGTCACCTACAATGAGCAGTTCTTC.

The chain carries TRBV6-1 and TRBJ2-2, with TRBD2 matching over 12 bases. Germline trimming cut 2 bases from V and 6 bases from J; bases unmatched to any gene: 10. In germline, CDR1 is MNHNS, CDR2 SASEGT. The CDR3 consists of 18 residues. CDR3 sequence: CASSEFPSGGARAGELFF. CDR3 nucleotide sequence: TGTGCCAGCAGTGAATTTCCTAGCGGGGGGGCCAGGGCCGGGGAGCTGTTTTTT.

The count of this clone is one. The genes are TRBV11-3 and TRBJ1-1, with D tentatively TRBD1 (5 bases). CDR1 is SGHNT, CDR2 YENEEA, per germline. V was pared by 6 bases and J by 5 bases, with 16 bases between. The CDR3 contains 14 residues. Written as DNA, the CDR3 is TGTGCCAGCAGAAGGGCGGGGGAAGGGACTGAAGCTTTCTTT. Translation gives CASRRAGEGTEAFF.

This sequence joins TRBV11-1 and TRBJ2-5, with 7 bases matching TRBD2. V gave up 2 bases and J gave up 3 bases; unmatched junction bases: 3. Germline V gene lookup returns CDR1 SGHAT and CDR2 FQDESV (reference sequence). This CDR3 has 14 residues. The CDR3 sequence: CASSLSGAEETQYF. DNA of the CDR3: TGTGCCAGCAGCTTAAGCGGGGCGGAAGAGACCCAGTACTTC.

The chain is built from TRBV11-3 and TRBJ1-6; D is ambiguous. The CDR3 loop spans 13 amino acids. In germline, CDR1 is SGHNT, CDR2 YENEEA. V was shortened by 0 bases and J by 7 bases, with 4 bases between the two germline ends. CDR3 amino acids: CASSLERNSPLHF. CDR3 coding DNA: TGTGCCAGCAGCTTAGAACGGAATTCACCCCTCCACTTT.

A single count supports this clone. V gene TRBV2 combines with J gene TRBJ2-6, with D unresolved. The CDR3 extends over 14 amino acids. CDR1 is SNHLY and CDR2 is FYNNEI in the germline V gene. V dropped 11 bases and J dropped 0 bases, with 11 bases sitting between them. DNA for the CDR3: TGTGCCGCTCACAGAGACTCTGGGGCCAACGTCCTGACTTTC. It codes for CAAHRDSGANVLTF.

This chain uses TRBV5-5 with TRBJ2-5, with D uncertain. Germline V gene data show CDR1 as SGHKS and CDR2 as YYEKEE (reference sequence). The V gene lost 3 bases and the J gene lost 2 bases, with 8 bases spanning the gap. CDR3 length equals 13 residues. In nucleotides, the CDR3 is TGTGCCAGCAGCTCGTTGAGTCAAGAGACCCAGTACTTC. It codes for CASSSLSQETQYF.

The CDR3 loop reads CASRGGLTEAFF. Here the CDR3 DNA reads TGTGCCAGCAGGGGCGGGTTGACTGAAGCTTTCTTT. The V gene is TRBV2, the J gene TRBJ1-1, with no clear D. The V end was cut by 6 bases, the J end by 5 bases, with 10 bases between. Germline loops: CDR1 SNHLY, CDR2 FYNNEI. CDR3 length equals 12 residues. Full variable domain (remainder filled in from reference TRBV2 and TRBJ1-1): EPEVTQTPSHQVTQMGQEVILRCVPISNHLYFYWYRQILGQKVEFLVSFYNNEISEKSEIFDDQFSVERPDGSNFTLKIRSTKLEDSAMYFCASRGGLTEAFFGQGTRLTVV.

This clone was seen a single time. A junction boundary mismatches the germline segment, possibly from a read error. V and J are TRBV7-7 and TRBJ2-1; TRBD2 aligns across 14 bases. Germline V gene lookup returns CDR1 SSHAT and CDR2 FNYEAQ (reference sequence). CDR3 size: 15 residues. This CDR3 is CASSPEGTSGGWDIF. CDR3 DNA sequence: TGTGCTAGCAGCCCCGAGGGGACTAGCGGGGGTTGGGATATCTTC.

The chain has TRBV27 and TRBJ2-7, with D perhaps TRBD2 (5 bases). The V gene lost 6 bases and the J gene lost 3 bases, with 15 bases spanning the gap. The CDR3 length is 14 residues. Germline V CDR1 and CDR2: MNHEY, SMNVEV (reference sequence). This CDR3 reads CASSPGGIVYEQYF. For the CDR3, the DNA is TGTGCCAGCAGCCCCGGAGGCATTGTCTACGAGCAGTACTTC.

This clone was detected a few times. The chain joins TRBV11-3 to TRBJ2-5, with unresolved D. The CDR3 length is 12 residues. Germline lookup yields CDR1 SGHNT and CDR2 YENEEA. The V gene lost 5 bases and the J gene lost 4 bases, with 8 bases spanning the gap. The CDR3 DNA reads as TGTGCCAGCAGCCCGCCCGGAGAGACCCAGTACTTC. It specifies CASSPPGETQYF.

This clone appeared once. The V and J genes are TRBV7-3 and TRBJ2-1, with 7 positions matching TRBD1. V shed 2 bases, J shed 5 bases, and the junction held 15 bases outside the gene matches. This CDR3 contains 18 residues. From germline, CDR1 is SGHTA and CDR2 FQGTGA. The CDR3 region is CASSLGQVPSAPHNEQFF. CDR3 nucleotide sequence: TGTGCCAGCAGCTTAGGACAGGTCCCCAGTGCCCCACACAATGAGCAGTTCTTC.

This chain joins TRBV5-1 and TRBJ1-1, with 11 bases lining up with TRBD1. The V gene's germline CDR1 is SGHRS and CDR2 YFSETQ. Trimming cost V 4 bases and J 4 bases; bases outside gene matches: 6. The CDR3 runs to 15 residues. The CDR3 sequence is CASSGLGTGGTEAFF. CDR3 coding DNA: TGCGCCAGCAGCGGACTGGGGACAGGGGGCACTGAAGCTTTCTTT. The full variable domain, its missing parts supplied by reference TRBV5-1 and TRBJ1-1, is KAGVTQTPRYLIKTRGQQVTLSCSPISGHRSVSWYQQTPGQGLQFLFEYFSETQRNKGNFPGRFSGRQFSNSRSEMNVSTLELGDSALYLCASSGLGTGGTEAFFGQGTRLTVV.

The sample holds a few counts of this clone. This chain uses TRBV15 with TRBJ1-1; D remains ambiguous. Trimming took 0 bases from V and 8 from J, leaving 13 bases between them. From germline, CDR1 is LNHNV and CDR2 YYDKDF (reference sequence). The CDR3 length is 14 residues. For the CDR3, the DNA is TGTGCCACCAGCAGAGATGTGGTAGGCAGGGAAGCTTTCTTT. The encoded protein is CATSRDVVGREAFF.

The chain recombines TRBV4-3 with TRBJ2-5; TRBD2 aligns across 10 bases. The DNA end lines up better with TRBJ2-7; the J call may be wrong. In germline, CDR1 is LGHNA, CDR2 YSLEER. The CDR3 runs 22 residues. CDR3 coding DNA: TGCGCCAGCAGCCAAGAGATCCCCAGGAGCGGGGGGGCGACCTATATCTCCTACGAGCAGTACTTC. Translating it yields CASSQEIPRSGGATYISYEQYF.